The subject of this entry is one T cell receptor beta chain. It was during active infection that Seattle patients were enrolled and then longitudinally followed. The data originate from a study of blood T cell repertoires in COVID-19. Across the whole study: The United States, Italy and Spain were the sources of the acute and convalescent COVID-19 samples. From T cells, B-cell-depleted T cells, or PBMCs came the material, which was cDNA or gDNA.

This CDR3 is built from 15 residues. Germline V gene sequence: CDR1 LNHDA, CDR2 SQIVND (reference sequence). The junction had 5 bases not matched to a gene; V was cut back by 5 bases and J by 0 bases. Per the authors' pipeline: Estimation of nucleated cell counts was performed using reference gene primer amplification. Data came from immunoSEQ multiplex PCR; TCRdb stores just in-frame clones and leaves some out. That table gives V, J and clone size, and the DNA gave D and trimming. The sample has 240,000 or so clones, 81% seen once. This receptor was obtained from an elderly woman with COVID-19, enrolled during active disease. This chain connects TRBV19 to TRBJ1-2; 8 nucleotides line up with TRBD1. Sequences were obtained from peripheral blood. For the CDR3, the DNA is TGTGCCAGTAGTGCCTGGACAGGGTCTAACTATGGCTACACCTTC. Protein sequence: CASSAWTGSNYGYTF.